These T cell receptor beta chains were read from a single sample in a study of OX40 agonist ivuxolimab in advanced cancers. Repertoires were generated with immunoSEQ multiplex PCR, while TCRdb's copy carries only in-frame clones and drops some. The repertoire holds 30,000 to 45,000 clones, with 80% to 90% as singletons. The specimen comprised CD4+ or CD8+ T cells sorted from blood, sampled in a trial of the OX40 agonist ivuxolimab. Receptors originate from an adult with an advanced solid tumor such as melanoma, head and neck, liver or kidney cancer. Both conserved end residues are trimmed from each CDR3.

>TRBJ2-1|TRBV30
AWRGKGEYYNEQF
>TRBJ1-2|TRBV5-5
ASSLGDRGPSIRGYT
>TRBJ1-3|TRBV4-1
ASSRSGTVGNTIY
>TRBJ2-2|TRBV6-5
ASRGGAGTGELF
>TRBJ2-7|TRBV28
ASSLTISYEQY
>TRBJ1-1|TRBV2
ASSEVVGVGTEAF
>TRBJ1-1|TRBV7-6
ASSLAGAEAF
>TRBJ2-5|TRBV9
ASSPGLAGRETQY
>TRBJ2-7|TRBV29-1
SVRPSSYEQY
>TRBJ2-6|TRBV7-9
ASSFRGAGSGANVLT
>TRBJ1-4|TRBV6-6
ASSYSDRSNEKLF
>TRBJ2-1|TRBV10-3
AISGTSGGNYNEQF
>TRBJ2-3|TRBV4-3
ASSQAEAGDLNTQY
>TRBJ2-7|TRBV2
ASSWERYEQY
>TRBJ2-3|TRBV7-2
ASSVWGLGGTDTQY
>TRBJ2-7|TRBV4-2
ASSQTQRILYEQY
>TRBJ2-7|TRBV15
ATSRGFRTGAGEQY
>TRBJ2-1|TRBV7-3
ASSHPGSKGAEQF
>TRBJ1-3|TRBV18
ASSPYGQGTSGNTIY
>TRBJ1-2|TRBV30
AWSVRSYSYGYT
>TRBJ2-3|TRBV2
ASRRRLAEDTQY
>TRBJ1-1|TRBV6-5
ASSYYGRGNTEAF
>TRBJ1-3|TRBV2
ASTSQGFSGNTIY
>TRBJ2-6|TRBV5-4
ASSLGDRGVLT
>TRBJ2-2|TRBV19
ASVGRTGELF
>TRBJ2-1|TRBV7-2
ASSLAGLAGYNEQF
>TRBJ1-1|TRBV4-2
ASSQEPLMNTEAF
>TRBJ2-7|TRBV2
ASTTEGGGPYEQY
>TRBJ1-2|TRBV6-5
ASAETANYGYT
>TRBJ1-2|TRBV5-1
ASSFGTGVSAPYGYT
>TRBJ1-3|TRBV28
ASSPTVRTIY
>TRBJ2-2|TRBV19
ASSRTSGATGELF
>TRBJ2-7|TRBV6-5
ASSLAQGYEQY
>TRBJ1-4|TRBV6-1
ASSDPLQGRKLF
>TRBJ2-2|TRBV19
ASSILGGRRTGELF
>TRBJ2-1|TRBV18
ASSSSRNEQF
>TRBJ1-4|TRBV28
AARRTSNEKLF
>TRBJ2-2|TRBV27
ASSFQAGAVTGELF
>TRBJ2-2|TRBV19
ASRILAGGTGELF
>TRBJ1-2|TRBV2
ASSVVGGAGSYGYT
>TRBJ1-2|TRBV19
ASSPDLGRYGYT
>TRBJ2-1|TRBV5-8
ASSFGTYNEQF
>TRBJ1-2|TRBV7-9
ASSSTHGYT
>TRBJ2-7|TRBV29-1
SVLARGTYEQY
>TRBJ2-1|TRBV10-1
ANSGGLDNEQF
>TRBJ2-7|TRBV30
ALGRGRFEQY
>TRBJ2-2|TRBV9
ASSKQEAGELF
>TRBJ2-2|TRBV2
ASSWTAGGGTGELF
>TRBJ2-7|TRBV27
ASSPSGAEQY
>TRBJ2-3|TRBV2
ASRSESTDTQY
>TRBJ2-1|TRBV7-2
ASGTGTTLGKQF
>TRBJ2-1|TRBV5-1
ASSSRTSGISYNEQF
>TRBJ2-7|TRBV11-2
ASSLTTTSYEQY
>TRBJ1-1|TRBV7-8
ASRTLGGVGANTEAF